The 22 T cell receptor beta chains given below trace back to one sample, sequenced in a study of cytomegalovirus exposure and HLA in healthy donors. PCR employed 60 Vbeta and 13 Jbeta primers. TCRdb's copy holds only in-frame clones and misses some; the assay was immunoSEQ multiplex PCR. The sample lists some 45,000 clones; 72% were seen once. Sequenced material: PBMCs. Every receptor here comes from a young man in good health and CMV-seronegative.

The CDR3 loop reads CASSPRALRAAYEQYF. The CDR3 nucleotides are TGTGCCAGCTCACCTCGGGCGCTCAGGGCGGCCTACGAGCAGTACTTC. This chain uses TRBV18 with TRBJ2-7, with D possibly matching TRBD1 (5 bases). V dropped 3 bases and J dropped 2 bases, with 17 bases sitting between them. The CDR3 covers 16 residues. CDR1 KGHSH and CDR2 LQKENI come from the germline V gene.

The V call is TRBV29-1, the J call TRBJ2-2, with a tentative D call TRBD2 (6 bases). There are 15 residues in the CDR3. Trimming pared 6 bases from V and 0 bases from J, leaving 14 bases between. Germline values: CDR1 SQVTM, CDR2 ANQGSEA. Written as DNA, the CDR3 is TGCAGCGTGGCCGGGGGAGGCGCGAACACCGGGGAGCTGTTTTTT. This codes for CSVAGGGANTGELFF.

The chain has TRBV19 and TRBJ2-2; D may be TRBD1 (6 bases). Trimming took 4 bases from V and 6 from J, leaving 15 bases between them. This CDR3 spans 15 amino acids. CDR1 and CDR2 from the germline V gene are LNHDA and SQIVND (reference sequence). The CDR3 sequence is CASSTGQRSAGELFF. CDR3 nucleotides: TGTGCCAGTAGTACAGGACAGAGATCAGCCGGGGAGCTGTTTTTT.

This clone has just a few counts. The V and J genes are TRBV11-2 and TRBJ2-1; TRBD1 aligns across 8 bases. The CDR3 spans 16 residues. Germline CDR1 is SGHAT and CDR2 is FQNNGV. V lost 4 bases to trimming and J lost 4 bases; unmatched junction nucleotides: 9. The CDR3 loop reads CASSWPRTGSYNEQFF. The CDR3 DNA is TGTGCCAGCAGCTGGCCGCGGACAGGGTCTTACAATGAGCAGTTCTTC.

The gene calls are TRBV7-2 and TRBJ2-3; no clear D gene. Germline V gene data show CDR1 as SGHTA and CDR2 as FQGNSA. CDR3 length: 13 amino acids. V lost 2 bases to trimming and J lost 2 bases, with 5 bases between them. Written as DNA, the CDR3 is TGTGCCAGCAGCTTATTTCTCACAGATACGCAGTATTTT. Translated, it gives CASSLFLTDTQYF. The full variable domain, completed using reference TRBV7-2 and TRBJ2-3, is GAGVSQSPSNKVTEKGKDVELRCDPISGHTALYWYRQSLGQGLEFLIYFQGNSAPDKSGLPSDRFSAERTGGSVSTLTIQRTQQEDSAVYLCASSLFLTDTQYFGPGTRLTVL.

This clone was counted once. The chain links TRBV6-1 to TRBJ2-3; 9 nucleotides align to TRBD2. This CDR3 has 15 amino acids. Germline V gives CDR1 MNHNS, CDR2 SASEGT. The J segment lost 3 bases and the V segment lost 3 bases, leaving 4 bases of the junction unmatched. In DNA form, the CDR3 reads TGTGCCAGCAGTGATTGGCTAGCGGGAACAGATACGCAGTATTTT. It is translated as CASSDWLAGTDTQYF.

This rearrangement joins TRBV27 to TRBJ2-7; 9 bases fit TRBD2. CDR3 length equals 15 residues. The germline V gene encodes CDR1 MNHEY and CDR2 SMNVEV (reference sequence). V shed 5 bases and J 3 bases; nucleotides not matched to a gene: 8. CDR3 DNA sequence: TGTGCCAGCAGTCCCCCAGCGGGAGGCCACTACGAGCAGTACTTC. This sequence encodes CASSPPAGGHYEQYF.

The chain carries TRBV27 and TRBJ1-1, with D uncertain. Per the germline V gene, CDR1 is MNHEY and CDR2 is SMNVEV (reference sequence). The CDR3 is made up of 15 amino acids. V lost 0 bases and J lost 5, with 13 bases in between. In DNA, the CDR3 is TGTGCCAGCAGTTTATCGATAGGGCCGGGGACTGAAGCTTTCTTT. It specifies CASSLSIGPGTEAFF.

Regarding this clone: At one end, the junction sequence differs from germline, possibly due to a read error. The J gene is TRBJ2-3, the V gene TRBV25-1, with D possibly being TRBD2 (5 bases). Germline values: CDR1 MGHDK, CDR2 SYGVNS. The CDR3 extends over 16 amino acids. CDR3 coding DNA: TGTGCCATCAGTGTAACGGGCGCGAGAGGGACAGATACGCAGTATTTT. It translates to CAISVTGARGTDTQYF.

The chain recombines TRBV6-5 with TRBJ1-2; 10 bases fit TRBD1. V lost 2 bases to trimming and J lost 8 bases; unmatched junction nucleotides: 5. Per the germline V gene, CDR1 is MNHEY and CDR2 is SVGAGI. CDR3 size: 14 residues. The CDR3 sequence is CASSYTGQGRGYTF. The CDR3 DNA reads TGTGCCAGCAGTTACACGGGACAGGGGAGAGGCTACACCTTC.

V gene TRBV19 combines with J gene TRBJ1-5, with D maybe TRBD1 (5 bases). The CDR3 is made up of 14 amino acids. V lost 7 bases, J lost 6 bases, and 16 bases lay in between. Germline values: CDR1 LNHDA, CDR2 SQIVND (reference sequence). CDR3: CASTNRGITQPQHF. CDR3 sequence (DNA): TGTGCCAGTACCAATAGGGGAATAACTCAGCCCCAGCATTTT. Full variable domain (outside the CDR3, taken from reference TRBV19 and TRBJ1-5): DGGITQSPKYLFRKEGQNVTLSCEQNLNHDAMYWYRQDPGQGLRLIYYSQIVNDFQKGDIAEGYSVSREKKESFPLTVTSAQKNPTAFYLCASTNRGITQPQHFGDGTRLSIL.

The chain has TRBV7-9 and TRBJ2-5; tentative D call: TRBD1 (5 bases). V lost 2 bases and J lost 2, with 12 bases in between. Germline CDR1 is SEHNR and CDR2 is FQNEAQ (reference sequence). The CDR3 has 15 amino acids. CDR3 sequence: CASSLPGNTQETQYF. DNA of the CDR3: TGTGCCAGCAGCTTACCAGGGAATACTCAAGAGACCCAGTACTTC.

The V gene is TRBV5-1, the J gene TRBJ2-7, with TRBD2 as a possible D gene (5 bases). Germline assignment: CDR1 SGHRS and CDR2 YFSETQ. CDR3 length: 14 residues. With 4 bases removed from V and 9 bases from J, the gap between germline ends came to 20 bases. The CDR3: CASSPAGGPLGQYF. CDR3 bases: TGCGCCAGCAGCCCGGCCGGAGGCCCCTTGGGGCAGTACTTC.

The chain has TRBV9 and TRBJ1-5; D is ambiguous. CDR3 length equals 15 residues. V lost 0 bases and J 3 bases, leaving 10 bases between the germline ends. CDR1 SGDLS and CDR2 YYNGEE come from the germline V gene. The CDR3 region is CASSVGHSYNQPQHF. CDR3 nucleotides: TGTGCCAGCAGCGTAGGTCACAGCTACAATCAGCCCCAGCATTTT.

The chain combines TRBV19 with TRBJ2-1, with 8 bases aligning to TRBD1. The germline CDR1 and CDR2 sequences are LNHDA and SQIVND (reference sequence). J lost 0 bases, V lost 5 bases, and 9 bases had no gene match. The CDR3 is made up of 17 amino acids. The CDR3 is CASSSPGQGNSYNEQFF. The CDR3 region has the DNA TGTGCCAGTAGTTCACCTGGACAGGGAAACTCCTACAATGAGCAGTTCTTC.

This chain links TRBV6-5 with TRBJ1-3; TRBD1 aligns across 9 bases. Germline loops: CDR1 MNHEY, CDR2 SVGAGI. V gave up 6 bases and J gave up 4 bases; unmatched junction bases: 1. The CDR3 sequence is 13 residues long. CDR3 sequence (DNA): TGTGCCAGCAGCACAGGGGGCGGAAACACCATATATTTT. It codes for CASSTGGGNTIYF.

This clone was observed a handful of times. The rearrangement joins TRBV29-1 to TRBJ2-3; tentative D call: TRBD2 (5 bases). Trimming pared 0 bases from V and 2 bases from J, leaving 15 bases between. The germline V gene has CDR1 SQVTM and CDR2 ANQGSEA. The length of the CDR3 is 16 residues. In DNA, the CDR3 is TGCAGCGTTGAAGATCCGGGTCGGGAATACACAGATACGCAGTATTTT. Amino acid sequence: CSVEDPGREYTDTQYF.

The genes are TRBV19 and TRBJ2-7; D unresolved. The CDR3 is 15 amino acids. V lost 3 bases to trimming and J lost 0 bases, with 12 bases between them. CDR1 is LNHDA and CDR2 is SQIVND in the germline V gene (reference sequence). Here the CDR3 DNA reads TGTGCCAGTAGTATGGCCAGCGCGAGCTCCTACGAGCAGTACTTC. Its translation: CASSMASASSYEQYF.

J is TRBJ2-4 and V is TRBV4-2, with a weak D call TRBD2 (6 bases). Trimming pared 1 base from V and 9 bases from J, leaving 13 bases between. The CDR3 runs to 14 residues. Germline values: CDR1 LGHNA, CDR2 YNFKEQ. Here the CDR3 DNA reads TGTGCCAGCAGCCAAGGGGCTAGCGCAGTCATTCAGTACTTC. As protein: CASSQGASAVIQYF.

Points on this clone: One end of the junction varies from germline; a read error may be responsible. V is TRBV30 and J is TRBJ1-1; 7 positions agree with TRBD1. Germline V gene data show CDR1 as GTSNPN and CDR2 as SVGIG (reference sequence). This CDR3 spans 14 amino acids. For the CDR3, the DNA is TGTGCCTGGAATGGACGGGACAGAATGCCTGACGCTTTCTTT. The encoded protein is CAWNGRDRMPDAFF.

The gene calls are TRBV5-1 and TRBJ2-1, with 7 bases aligning to TRBD2. CDR3 length equals 15 residues. The ends lost 3 bases at V and 0 bases at J; junction bases unmatched: 3. CDR1 is SGHRS, CDR2 YFSETQ, per germline. The CDR3 is CASSWSGTSYNEQFF. CDR3 coding DNA: TGCGCCAGCAGCTGGAGCGGGACCTCCTACAATGAGCAGTTCTTC.

The V call is TRBV13, the J call TRBJ2-7, with TRBD1 matching 9 bases. CDR1 and CDR2 from the germline V gene are PRHDT and FYEKMQ (reference sequence). The V gene end was trimmed by 5 bases and the J gene end by 2 bases; junction bases not matched to a gene: 4. The CDR3 loop spans 14 amino acids. CDR3 region: CASSRRDRAYEQYF. DNA for the CDR3: TGTGCCAGCAGCCGACGGGACAGGGCCTACGAGCAGTACTTC.